The source of this T cell receptor beta chain is a study of blood T cell repertoires in COVID-19 (TCRdb year 2020). For context, the study as a whole: The collaborator samples originated in the United States, Italy and Spain and spanned the acute and convalescent phases of COVID-19. Deeply sampled blood TCRbeta repertoires from subjects exposed to, actively infected with, or recovered from COVID-19 were included in the dataset. The repertoires were released in a freely available public database meant as a resource for research on the immune response to SARS-CoV-2. The material from the prospective study consisted of cDNA or gDNA derived from T cells, B-cell-depleted T cells, or PBMCs. Where available, HLA class I and class II types were taken from metadata supplied by the sample provider and were not determined by assay-based typing. Samples came from the ongoing ImmuneRACE study (first 160 participants) plus 1,254 subjects from 6 global collaborators. Nearly every sample came with metadata listing a de-identified subject ID, COVID-19 status, age in years and sex.

TCRbeta CDR3 regions were amplified from genomic DNA by means of the immunoSEQ Assay, a bias-controlled multiplex PCR. Per the authors' processing: Within the assay, amplification of reference gene primers was used to estimate how many nucleated cells each sample contained. Sequence reads were collapsed and filtered to measure the absolute abundance of every unique TCRbeta CDR3 rearrangement. For each sample, productive Simpson clonality was calculated by taking the square root of Simpson's diversity index across productive rearrangements. Here the immuneACCESS table is served through TCRdb, limited to in-frame sequences with V and J called. Missing clones are a known gap in these copies; in checked studies unresolved V genes cover under half, and the rest lacks a known reason. V, J and clone size were drawn from that table, and D and trimming were deduced from the DNA. The sample records 80,000 to 100,000 clones, approximately 79% of which are singletons. The ten largest clonotypes hold under 5% of the sample.

One collaborating source in Seattle enrolled patients during active infection and followed them longitudinally through the course of disease. Whole blood was collected in K2EDTA tubes by collaborating institutions according to the institutions' own protocols. Collaborator samples were shipped for TCRbeta analysis as frozen whole blood, isolated PBMCs, or DNA extracted from either sample type. Comments on this clone: No antigen is known for it. Base qualities are not provided; no much larger clone lies one nucleotide away.

The CDR3 holds 14 amino acids from the cysteine to the phenylalanine. Only the CDR3 DNA stays, 42 bases, in frame from base 1. V and J lose 4 bases and 7 bases, and a span of 14 bases separates them. The germline V gene provides CDR1 MNHEY and CDR2 SVGEGT. What the authors observed across the whole study: How much clinical and demographic metadata was included differed by source and by participant, and the metadata was provided uncurated.

The source of this sequence is an older man with COVID-19, enrolled during active disease. The sequence joins TRBV6-2 or TRBV6-3 to TRBJ1-5, with a weak D call of TRBD1 (5 bases match). Sequenced input: peripheral blood. The CDR3 has the sequence CASSFGTRGQPQHF. The base sequence is TGTGCCAGCAGTTTCGGGACCCGGGGGCAGCCCCAGCATTTT.